The 7 T cell receptor beta chains below were found in one sample sequenced in a study of blood T cell repertoires in COVID-19. Method: immunoSEQ multiplex PCR; TCRdb's copy keeps in-frame clones and lacks some. The data show 100,000 or so clones, with roughly 86% seen just once and about 6.5% held by the top ten. The sequencing input was peripheral blood. These receptors came from a woman aged 60 to 75 with acute or convalescent COVID-19.

The CDR3 DNA follows: TGTGCCAGCTCACCCCAACTAGCGGGAGGGCGTAGCGATGAGCAGTTCTTC. It specifies CASSPQLAGGRSDEQFF. The chain uses TRBV18 and TRBJ2-1; 13 bases line up with TRBD2. V lost 3 bases to trimming and J lost 8 bases; unmatched junction nucleotides: 10. The CDR3 is made up of 17 amino acids. From germline, CDR1 is KGHSH and CDR2 LQKENI.

The chain has TRBV27 and TRBJ2-1, with a weak D call TRBD2 (5 bases). This CDR3 has 15 amino acids. V was trimmed by 0 bases and J by 6 bases, leaving 12 bases between them. The germline CDR1 and CDR2 sequences are MNHEY and SMNVEV (reference sequence). The CDR3 DNA is TGTGCCAGCAGTTTATCACCCGCCGGGGTCAATGAGCAGTTCTTC. Translation: CASSLSPAGVNEQFF.

The J gene is TRBJ1-2, the V gene TRBV7-2; D is ambiguous. CDR1 SGHTA and CDR2 FQGNSA come from the germline V gene. The CDR3 is 13 amino acids. V dropped 6 bases and J dropped 5 bases, with 13 bases sitting between them. CDR3 region: CASSLGEVYGYTF. CDR3 nucleotide sequence: TGTGCCAGCAGTCTCGGGGAGGTGTATGGCTACACCTTC.

V and J are TRBV6-5 and TRBJ2-1; D not resolved. V dropped 2 bases and J dropped 7 bases, with 18 bases sitting between them. Germline values: CDR1 MNHEY, CDR2 SVGAGI. The CDR3 runs to 16 residues. This CDR3 reads CASSYRANMLYNEQFF. Here the CDR3 DNA reads TGTGCCAGCAGTTACAGAGCGAACATGCTCTATAATGAGCAGTTCTTC.

The chain is built from TRBV2 and TRBJ2-7, with 7 bases matching TRBD2. CDR1 and CDR2 (germline): SNHLY, FYNNEI. Losses at the gene ends were 6 bases for V and 7 bases for J; bases not matched to a gene: 6. The CDR3 loop spans 12 amino acids. The CDR3 is CASSRASGEQYV. CDR3 DNA sequence: TGTGCCAGCAGCCGTGCTAGCGGTGAGCAGTACGTC.

This rearrangement joins TRBV25-1 to TRBJ2-1, with 10 bases matching TRBD2. V lost 4 bases, J lost 7 bases, and 10 bases stayed unmatched. The germline gives CDR1 MGHDK, CDR2 SYGVNS. The length of the CDR3 is 16 residues. The CDR3: CASSARGLAGVNEQFF. The CDR3 DNA reads TGTGCCAGCAGTGCAAGGGGGCTAGCGGGAGTAAATGAGCAGTTCTTC.

V is TRBV27 and J is TRBJ2-3, with D uncertain. This CDR3 comprises 12 residues. Looked up from germline, CDR1 is MNHEY and CDR2 is SMNVEV (reference sequence). Trimming removed 5 bases from V and 1 base from J, with 4 bases in between. CDR3 nucleotide sequence: TGTGCCAGCAGTCCGGGCACAGATACGCAGTATTTT. It specifies CASSPGTDTQYF.